Sequencing of this T cell receptor (beta chain) was carried out in a study of early T cells in non-severe SARS-CoV-2 infection. For the study at large: Chains were unpaired, as sequencing was done on bulk RNA from unsorted whole blood.

Trimming took off 1 base at V and 5 bases at J, with 5 bases between the two ends. The CDR3 has 12 amino acids. Looked up from germline, CDR1 is SQVTM and CDR2 is ANQGSEA. Study findings and constraints: A preference for anti-spike CD8 responses marked VDJdb matching, which missed private and CD4 specificities.

The TCR library protocol was used to attach unique molecular identifiers. These identifiers were attached to individual cDNA molecules. TCRdb analysed the 5' RACE reads with MiXCR anew, one entry per CDR3 protein. The sample shows 95,000 to 100,000 distinct CDR3 sequences, over 10% of them seen only once. This clonotype occurred a few times. Its antigen is still unknown. The TCR was taken from an adult who was a healthcare worker with PCR-confirmed SARS-CoV-2 infection or an uninfected control (not recorded which). The chain employs TRBV29-1 and TRBJ1-4, with D unclear. Sequences were obtained from whole blood. CDR3 residues: CSVEGGNEKLFF. Here the CDR3 DNA reads TGCAGCGTTGAAGGCGGGAATGAAAAACTGTTTTTT.